These 4 T cell receptor beta chains came from one sample sequenced in a study of Graves' ophthalmopathy and Graves' hyperthyroidism. RNA transcripts yielded amplified TCR beta CDR3 regions. After a first-round RT-PCR with HTBI primers, a second-round multiplex PCR was run. TCRdb recomputed calls from the multiplex PCR reads with MiXCR, one row per CDR3 protein. The sample carries hundreds of thousands of distinct CDR3 sequences, 35% to 50% recorded once. The sequenced sample was peripheral blood. The receptors derive from an adult man with Graves' ophthalmopathy.

The rearrangement uses TRBV24-1 and TRBJ2-5; D is undetermined. CDR1 and CDR2 from the germline V gene are KGHDR and SFDVKD. Trimming pared 7 bases from V and 9 bases from J, leaving 17 bases between. The CDR3 totals 13 residues. This CDR3 reads CATRNSHQSSQYF. CDR3 DNA sequence: TGTGCCACCAGAAACAGCCACCAATCGTCCCAGTACTTC.

V gene TRBV7-2 combines with J gene TRBJ1-1; a possible D gene is TRBD1 (5 bases). This CDR3 is built from 14 residues. Germline-derived CDR1 and CDR2 are SGHTA and FQGNSA. V was trimmed by 1 base and J by 3 bases, leaving 9 bases between them. DNA for the CDR3: TGTGCCAGCAGCTTAGAAGTGGGGGACACTGAAGCTTTCTTT. Residues: CASSLEVGDTEAFF.

This clonotype was seen a few times. The genes are TRBV19 and TRBJ1-5; 9 bases are a match to TRBD1. The germline CDR1 and CDR2 sequences are LNHDA and SQIVND (reference sequence). This CDR3 comprises 16 residues. V gave up 6 bases and J gave up 2 bases; unmatched junction bases: 8. The chain's CDR3 is CASSETGGDGNQPQHF. DNA for the CDR3: TGTGCCAGTAGCGAGACAGGGGGAGACGGCAATCAGCCCCAGCATTTT.

This clonotype was detected only a few times. The V and J genes are TRBV2 and TRBJ1-2, with 8 bases aligning to TRBD1. Germline V lookup: CDR1 SNHLY, CDR2 FYNNEI. Trimming took 5 bases from V and 0 from J; bases not matched to a gene: 8. This CDR3 is 16 amino acids long. The CDR3 sequence: CASSFDRGDTNYGYTF. The CDR3, as DNA: TGTGCCAGCAGTTTCGACAGGGGAGATACTAACTATGGCTACACCTTC.